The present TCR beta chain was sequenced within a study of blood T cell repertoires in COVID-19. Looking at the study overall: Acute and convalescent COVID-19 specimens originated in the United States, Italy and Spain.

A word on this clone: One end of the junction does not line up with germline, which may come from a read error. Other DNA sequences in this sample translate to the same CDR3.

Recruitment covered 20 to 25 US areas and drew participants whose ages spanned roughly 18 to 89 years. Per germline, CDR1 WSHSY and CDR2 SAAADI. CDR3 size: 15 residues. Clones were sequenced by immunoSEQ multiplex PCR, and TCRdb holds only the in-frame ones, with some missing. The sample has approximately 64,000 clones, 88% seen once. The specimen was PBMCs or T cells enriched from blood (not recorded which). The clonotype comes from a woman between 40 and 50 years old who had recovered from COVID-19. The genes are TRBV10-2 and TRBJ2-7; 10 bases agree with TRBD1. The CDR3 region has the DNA TGTGCCAGCATTCCGGGGACAGGGGATATCTACGAGCAGTACTTC. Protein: CASIPGTGDIYEQYF.